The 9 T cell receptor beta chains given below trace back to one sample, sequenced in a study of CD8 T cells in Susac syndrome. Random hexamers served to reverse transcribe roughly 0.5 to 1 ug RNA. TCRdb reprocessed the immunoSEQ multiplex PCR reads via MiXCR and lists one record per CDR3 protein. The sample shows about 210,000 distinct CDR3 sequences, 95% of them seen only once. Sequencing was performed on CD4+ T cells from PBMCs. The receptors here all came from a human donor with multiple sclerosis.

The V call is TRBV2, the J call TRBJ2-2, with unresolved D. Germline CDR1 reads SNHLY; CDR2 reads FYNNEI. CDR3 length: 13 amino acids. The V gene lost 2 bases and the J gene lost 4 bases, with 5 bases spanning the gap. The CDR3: CASSERFTGELFF. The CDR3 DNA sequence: TGTGCCAGCAGTGAACGTTTCACCGGGGAGCTGTTTTTT.

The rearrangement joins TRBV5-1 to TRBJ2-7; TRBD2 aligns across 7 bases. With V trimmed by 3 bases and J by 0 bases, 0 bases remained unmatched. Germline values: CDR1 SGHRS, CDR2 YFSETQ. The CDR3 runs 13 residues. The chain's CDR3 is CASSWGGSYEQYF. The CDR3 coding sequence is TGCGCCAGCAGCTGGGGGGGCTCCTACGAGCAGTACTTC.

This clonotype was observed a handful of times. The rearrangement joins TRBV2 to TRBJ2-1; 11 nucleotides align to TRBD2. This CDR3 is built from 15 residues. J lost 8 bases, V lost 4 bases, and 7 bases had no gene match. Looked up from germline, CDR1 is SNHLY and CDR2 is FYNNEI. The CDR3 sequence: CASSVGLAGGYEQFF. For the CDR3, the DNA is TGTGCCAGCAGTGTGGGCCTAGCGGGAGGATATGAGCAGTTCTTC.

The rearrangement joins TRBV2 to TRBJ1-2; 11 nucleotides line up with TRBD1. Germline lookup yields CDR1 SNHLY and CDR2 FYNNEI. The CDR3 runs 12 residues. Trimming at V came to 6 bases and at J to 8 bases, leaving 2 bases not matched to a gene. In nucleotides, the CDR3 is TGTGCCAGCAGGGACAGGGGGCGAGGCTACACCTTC. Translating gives CASRDRGRGYTF.

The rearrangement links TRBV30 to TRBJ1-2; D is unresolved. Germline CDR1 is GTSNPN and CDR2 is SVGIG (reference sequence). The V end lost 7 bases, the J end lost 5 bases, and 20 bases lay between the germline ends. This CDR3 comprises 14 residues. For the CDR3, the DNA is TGTGCCTCACCCCCGGGCGGCAGCTCATATGGCTACACCTTC. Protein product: CASPPGGSSYGYTF.

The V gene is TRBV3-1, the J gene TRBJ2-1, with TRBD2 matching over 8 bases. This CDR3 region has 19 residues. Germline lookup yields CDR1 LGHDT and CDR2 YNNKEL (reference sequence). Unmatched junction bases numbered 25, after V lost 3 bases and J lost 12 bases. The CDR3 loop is CASSHSEPGLPAGAQGQFF. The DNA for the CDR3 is TGTGCCAGCAGCCACAGCGAACCCGGACTCCCAGCGGGGGCCCAAGGGCAGTTCTTC.

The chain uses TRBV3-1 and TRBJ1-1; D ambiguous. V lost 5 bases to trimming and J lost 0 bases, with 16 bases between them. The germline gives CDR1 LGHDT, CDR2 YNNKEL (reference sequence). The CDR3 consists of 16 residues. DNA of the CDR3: TGTGCCAGCAGCTCCTTTGGCGGGATCCTGAACACTGAAGCTTTCTTT. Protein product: CASSSFGGILNTEAFF.

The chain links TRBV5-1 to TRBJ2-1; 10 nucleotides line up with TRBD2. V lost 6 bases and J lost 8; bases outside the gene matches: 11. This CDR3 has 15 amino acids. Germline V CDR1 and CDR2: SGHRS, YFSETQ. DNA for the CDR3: TGCGCCAGCACCTGGGGGGGACTAGCGACCGATGAGCAGTTCTTC. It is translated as CASTWGGLATDEQFF.

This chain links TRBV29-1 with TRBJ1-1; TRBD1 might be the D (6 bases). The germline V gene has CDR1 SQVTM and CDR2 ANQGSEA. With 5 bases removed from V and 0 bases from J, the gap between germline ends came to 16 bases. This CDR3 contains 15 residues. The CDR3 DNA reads TGCAGCGTTCCGGGACATTTTGGCATGAACACTGAAGCTTTCTTT. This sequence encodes CSVPGHFGMNTEAFF.